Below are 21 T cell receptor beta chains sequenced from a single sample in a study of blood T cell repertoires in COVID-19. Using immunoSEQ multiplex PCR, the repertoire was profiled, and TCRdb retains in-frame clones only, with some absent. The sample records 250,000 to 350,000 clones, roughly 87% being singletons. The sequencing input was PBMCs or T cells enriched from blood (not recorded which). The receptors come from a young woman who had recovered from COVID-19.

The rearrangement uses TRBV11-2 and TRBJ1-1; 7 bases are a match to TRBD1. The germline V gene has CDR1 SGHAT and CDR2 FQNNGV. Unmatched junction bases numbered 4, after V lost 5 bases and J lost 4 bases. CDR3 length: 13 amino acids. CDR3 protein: CASSADRATEAFF. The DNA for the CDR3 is TGTGCCAGCAGCGCTGACAGGGCCACTGAAGCTTTCTTT.

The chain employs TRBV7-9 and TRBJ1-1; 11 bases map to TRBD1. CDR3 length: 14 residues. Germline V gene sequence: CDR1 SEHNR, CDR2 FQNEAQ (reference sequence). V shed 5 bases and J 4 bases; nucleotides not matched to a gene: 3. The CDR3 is CASSPGTGGTEAFF. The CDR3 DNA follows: TGTGCCAGCAGCCCCGGGACAGGGGGCACTGAAGCTTTCTTT.

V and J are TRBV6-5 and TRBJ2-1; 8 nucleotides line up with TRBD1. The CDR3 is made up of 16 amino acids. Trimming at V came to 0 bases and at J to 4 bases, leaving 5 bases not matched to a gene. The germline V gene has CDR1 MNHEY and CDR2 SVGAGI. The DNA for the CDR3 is TGTGCCAGCAGTTACTCCCCAACAGGGGGTTACAATGAGCAGTTCTTC. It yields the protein CASSYSPTGGYNEQFF.

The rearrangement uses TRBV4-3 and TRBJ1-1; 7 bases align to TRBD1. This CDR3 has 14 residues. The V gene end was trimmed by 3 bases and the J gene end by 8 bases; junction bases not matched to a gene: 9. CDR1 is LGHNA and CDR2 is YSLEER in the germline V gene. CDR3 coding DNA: TGCGCCAGCAGCCAGTCCTACGGACAGGTAGAAGCTTTCTTT. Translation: CASSQSYGQVEAFF.

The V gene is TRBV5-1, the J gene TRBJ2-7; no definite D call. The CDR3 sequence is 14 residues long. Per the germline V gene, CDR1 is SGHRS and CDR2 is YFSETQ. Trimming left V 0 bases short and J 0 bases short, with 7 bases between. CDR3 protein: CASSLAVPSYEQYF. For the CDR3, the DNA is TGCGCCAGCAGCTTGGCGGTGCCCTCCTACGAGCAGTACTTC.

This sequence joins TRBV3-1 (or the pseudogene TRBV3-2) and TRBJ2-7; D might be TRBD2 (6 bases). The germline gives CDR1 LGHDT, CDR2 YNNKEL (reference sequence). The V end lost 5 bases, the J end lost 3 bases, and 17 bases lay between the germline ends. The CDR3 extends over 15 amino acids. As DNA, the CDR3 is TGTGCCAGCAGCGACGCCGGCCCCGGGGGCTACGAGCAGTACTTC. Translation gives CASSDAGPGGYEQYF.

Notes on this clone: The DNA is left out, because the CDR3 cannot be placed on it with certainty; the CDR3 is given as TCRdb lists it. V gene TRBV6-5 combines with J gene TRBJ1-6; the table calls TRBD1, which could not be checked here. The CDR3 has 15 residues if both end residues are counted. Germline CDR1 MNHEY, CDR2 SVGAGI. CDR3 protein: CASILDRGGYSPLHF.

CDR3: CASSSNRGSQPQHF. The CDR3, as DNA: TGTGCCAGCAGTTCTAACAGGGGCAGTCAGCCCCAGCATTTT. V is TRBV28 and J is TRBJ1-5; TRBD1 matches 7 bases. J lost 6 bases, V lost 4 bases, and 6 bases had no gene match. CDR1 is MDHEN and CDR2 is SYDVKM in the germline V gene. The length of the CDR3 is 14 residues. The whole variable domain, remainder taken from reference TRBV28 and TRBJ1-5, is DVKVTQSSRYLVKRTGEKVFLECVQDMDHENMFWYRQDPGLGLRLIYFSYDVKMKEKGDIPEGYSVSREKKERFSLILESASTNQTSMYLCASSSNRGSQPQHFGDGTRLSIL.

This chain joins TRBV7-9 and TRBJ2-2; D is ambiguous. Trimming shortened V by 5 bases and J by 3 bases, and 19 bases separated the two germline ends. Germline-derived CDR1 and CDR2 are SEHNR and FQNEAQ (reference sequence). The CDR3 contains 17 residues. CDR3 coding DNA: TGTGCCAGCAGCCCCCCCCTAGTGGGTTGGGACACCGGGGAGCTGTTTTTT. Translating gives CASSPPLVGWDTGELFF.

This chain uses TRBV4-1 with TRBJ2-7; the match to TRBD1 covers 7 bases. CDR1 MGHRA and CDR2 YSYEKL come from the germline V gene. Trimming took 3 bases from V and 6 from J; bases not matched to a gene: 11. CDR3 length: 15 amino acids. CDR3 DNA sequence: TGCGCCAGCAGCCAGGAAGAGGGACAGACTGCCGAGCAGTACTTC. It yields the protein CASSQEEGQTAEQYF.

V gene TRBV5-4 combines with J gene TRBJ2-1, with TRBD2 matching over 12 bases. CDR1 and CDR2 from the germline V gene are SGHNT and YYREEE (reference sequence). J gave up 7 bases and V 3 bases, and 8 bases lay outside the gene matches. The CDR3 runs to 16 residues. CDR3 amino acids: CASSSLAGGRSNEQFF. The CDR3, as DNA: TGTGCCAGCAGCTCGCTAGCGGGGGGGCGTTCGAATGAGCAGTTCTTC.

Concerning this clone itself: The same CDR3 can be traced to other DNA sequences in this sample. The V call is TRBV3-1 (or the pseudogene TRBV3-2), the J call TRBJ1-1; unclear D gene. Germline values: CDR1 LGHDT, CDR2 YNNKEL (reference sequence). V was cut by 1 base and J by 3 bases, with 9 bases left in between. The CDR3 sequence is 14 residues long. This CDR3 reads CASSQGPGDTEAFF. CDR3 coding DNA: TGTGCCAGCAGCCAAGGACCGGGAGACACTGAAGCTTTCTTT.

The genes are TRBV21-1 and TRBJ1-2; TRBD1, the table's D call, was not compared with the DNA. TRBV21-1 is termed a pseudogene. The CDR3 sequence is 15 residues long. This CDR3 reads CASSPDRGPLYGYTF. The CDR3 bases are TGTGCCAGCAGCCCAGACAGGGGACCGCTCTATGGCTACACCTTC.

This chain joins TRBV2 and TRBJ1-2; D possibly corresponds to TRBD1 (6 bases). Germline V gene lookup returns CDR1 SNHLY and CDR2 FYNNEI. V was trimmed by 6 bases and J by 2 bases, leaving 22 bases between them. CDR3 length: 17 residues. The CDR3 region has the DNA TGTGCCAGCAGCGACCACCGGGACACCACTCAAAACTATGGCTACACCTTC. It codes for CASSDHRDTTQNYGYTF.

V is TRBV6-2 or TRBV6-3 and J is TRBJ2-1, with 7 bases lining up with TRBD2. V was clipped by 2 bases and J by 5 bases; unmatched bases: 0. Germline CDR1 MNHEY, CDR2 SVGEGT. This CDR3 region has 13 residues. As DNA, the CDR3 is TGTGCCAGCAGTTACGGACTAGACAATGAGCAGTTCTTC. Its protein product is CASSYGLDNEQFF.

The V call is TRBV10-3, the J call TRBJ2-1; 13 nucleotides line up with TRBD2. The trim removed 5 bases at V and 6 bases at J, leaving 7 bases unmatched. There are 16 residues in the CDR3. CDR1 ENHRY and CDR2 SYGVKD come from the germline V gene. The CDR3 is CAISQPGLAGFNEQFF. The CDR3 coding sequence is TGTGCCATCAGTCAACCGGGACTAGCGGGGTTCAATGAGCAGTTCTTC.

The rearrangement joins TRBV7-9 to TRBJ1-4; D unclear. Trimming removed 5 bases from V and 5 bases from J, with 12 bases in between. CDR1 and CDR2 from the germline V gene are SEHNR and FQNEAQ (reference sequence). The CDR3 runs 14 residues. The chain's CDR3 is CASSPGVGNEKLFF. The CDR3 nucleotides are TGTGCCAGCAGCCCAGGCGTAGGAAATGAAAAACTGTTTTTT.

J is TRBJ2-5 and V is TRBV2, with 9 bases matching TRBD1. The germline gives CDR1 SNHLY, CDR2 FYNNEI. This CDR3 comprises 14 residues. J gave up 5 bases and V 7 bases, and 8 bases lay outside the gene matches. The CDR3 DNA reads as TGTGCCAGCACTACCGGGACAGGGTTGGAGACCCAGTACTTC. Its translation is CASTTGTGLETQYF.

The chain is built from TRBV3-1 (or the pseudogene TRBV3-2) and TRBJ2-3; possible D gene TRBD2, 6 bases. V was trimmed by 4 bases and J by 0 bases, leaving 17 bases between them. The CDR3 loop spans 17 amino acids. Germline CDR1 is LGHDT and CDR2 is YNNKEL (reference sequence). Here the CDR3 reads CASSRRGGASSTDTQYF. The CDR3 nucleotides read TGTGCCAGCAGCCGCCGTGGCGGGGCCTCTAGCACAGATACGCAGTATTTT.

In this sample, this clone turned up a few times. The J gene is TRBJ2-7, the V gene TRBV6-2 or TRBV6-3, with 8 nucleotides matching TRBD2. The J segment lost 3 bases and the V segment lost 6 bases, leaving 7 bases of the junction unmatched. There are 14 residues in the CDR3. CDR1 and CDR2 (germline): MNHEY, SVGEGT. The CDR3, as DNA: TGTGCCAGCAGCCTCCCGGGGGGGCTCTACGAGCAGTACTTC. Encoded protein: CASSLPGGLYEQYF.

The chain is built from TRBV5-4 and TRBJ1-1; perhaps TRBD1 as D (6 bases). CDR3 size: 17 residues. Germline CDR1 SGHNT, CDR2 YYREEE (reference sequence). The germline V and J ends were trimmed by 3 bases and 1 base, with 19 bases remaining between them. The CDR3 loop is CASSSGGAGDGNTEAFF. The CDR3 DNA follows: TGTGCCAGCAGCTCGGGGGGGGCAGGAGACGGGAACACTGAAGCTTTCTTT.